This T cell receptor (beta chain) was identified in a study of blood T cells in healthy people across ages. The authors ran a second PCR of about 7 to 11 cycles using a sample-barcoded 5' primer and a J-beta primer mix. TCRdb analysed the 5' RACE reads with MiXCR anew, one entry per CDR3 protein. The sample shows about 780,000 distinct CDR3 sequences, roughly 26% of them seen only once. Losses at the gene ends were 4 bases for V and 8 bases for J; bases not matched to a gene: 16. The CDR3 is 17 residues long. The germline V gene encodes CDR1 SNHLY and CDR2 FYNNEI. This clonotype was detected only a few times. Its antigen is not known. Regarding the study as a whole: Per million T cells, TCR beta diversity dropped about linearly as age rose.

These data were also filed under a second study, of T cells of mothers and their children. That study reports: When mothers and children were related, their normalized repertoire overlap, which was always slightly higher, did not differ significantly from that of unrelated pairs.

The origin of this receptor is a boy between 10 and 17 years old in good health. Sequencing was done on a sample of blood. V usage is TRBV2 and J usage is TRBJ2-1, with 8 bases fitting TRBD1. CDR3 in DNA: TGTGCCAGCAGTGGGGCCCGAGGGACAGGAAGGCCTTATGAGCAGTTCTTC. Amino acids: CASSGARGTGRPYEQFF.